The 5 T cell receptor beta chains given below trace back to one sample, sequenced in a study of OX40 agonist ivuxolimab in advanced cancers. Clones were read by immunoSEQ multiplex PCR, and TCRdb kept only the in-frame ones, dropping some. The sample has around 94,000 clones, over 75% seen once. The specimen comprised CD4+ or CD8+ T cells sorted from blood, sampled in a trial of the OX40 agonist ivuxolimab. These receptors all stem from an adult with an advanced solid tumor such as melanoma, head and neck, liver or kidney cancer.

The chain carries TRBV19 and TRBJ2-1; 7 bases map to TRBD2. CDR3 length: 15 residues. Germline CDR1 and CDR2: LNHDA and SQIVND (reference sequence). After removal of 6 bases from V and 5 bases from J, the junction contained 10 bases not matched to a gene. For the CDR3, the DNA is TGTGCCAGTAGCCCCCAGGCTAGCGGAAACAATGAGCAGTTCTTC. Protein sequence: CASSPQASGNNEQFF.

This chain links TRBV2 with TRBJ1-6; D call uncertain. CDR3 length: 16 amino acids. V was clipped by 2 bases and J by 9 bases, with 17 bases between them. Per germline, CDR1 SNHLY and CDR2 FYNNEI. CDR3 DNA: TGTGCCAGCAGTGAAAGAGTAATTCCGGTTCTTTCACCCCTCCACTTT. This gives the protein CASSERVIPVLSPLHF.

The chain employs TRBV5-5 and TRBJ2-3; a possible D gene is TRBD1 (5 bases). The CDR3 totals 14 residues. Trimming left V 4 bases short and J 1 base short, with 10 bases between. CDR1 is SGHKS, CDR2 YYEKEE, per germline (reference sequence). The CDR3 region is CASSLLGGTDTQYF. CDR3 coding DNA: TGTGCCAGCAGCCTGTTAGGGGGCACAGATACGCAGTATTTT.

This clone was seen more than once but under ten times. CDR3 protein: CASSDETRGEQYF. The CDR3 DNA sequence: TGCGCCAGCAGCGACGAAACCCGAGGCGAGCAGTACTTC. The chain links TRBV5-1 to TRBJ2-7; D unresolved. Per the germline V gene, CDR1 is SGHRS and CDR2 is YFSETQ. CDR3 size: 13 residues. Trimming removed 4 bases at V and 6 bases at J, with 14 bases between.

This clone came up once. The rearrangement links TRBV6-5 to TRBJ1-2; weak D call: TRBD1 (6 bases). V was clipped by 6 bases and J by 8 bases, with 13 bases between them. The CDR3 extends over 12 amino acids. The germline V gene encodes CDR1 MNHEY and CDR2 SVGAGI. The CDR3 here is CASRDSSTGYTF. The CDR3 DNA is TGTGCCAGCAGGGACAGCTCCACGGGCTACACCTTC.